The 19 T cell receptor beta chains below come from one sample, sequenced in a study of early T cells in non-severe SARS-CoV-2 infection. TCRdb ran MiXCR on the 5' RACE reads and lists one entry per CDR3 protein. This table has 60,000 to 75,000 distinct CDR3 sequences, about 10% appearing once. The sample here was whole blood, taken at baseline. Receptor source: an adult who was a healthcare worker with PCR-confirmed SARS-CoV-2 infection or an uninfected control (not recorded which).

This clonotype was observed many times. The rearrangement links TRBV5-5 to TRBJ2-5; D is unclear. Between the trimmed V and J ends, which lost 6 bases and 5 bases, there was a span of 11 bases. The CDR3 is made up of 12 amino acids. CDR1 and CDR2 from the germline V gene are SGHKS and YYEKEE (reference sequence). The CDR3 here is CASTLGWETQYF. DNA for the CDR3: TGTGCCAGCACCCTTGGGTGGGAGACCCAGTACTTC.

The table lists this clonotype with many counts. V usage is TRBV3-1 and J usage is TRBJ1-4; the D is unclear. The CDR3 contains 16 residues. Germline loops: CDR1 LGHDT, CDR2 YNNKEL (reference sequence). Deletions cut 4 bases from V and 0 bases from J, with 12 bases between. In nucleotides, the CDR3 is TGTGCCAGCAGCCCTTCCCTCAGTGCAACTAATGAAAAACTGTTTTTT. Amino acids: CASSPSLSATNEKLFF.

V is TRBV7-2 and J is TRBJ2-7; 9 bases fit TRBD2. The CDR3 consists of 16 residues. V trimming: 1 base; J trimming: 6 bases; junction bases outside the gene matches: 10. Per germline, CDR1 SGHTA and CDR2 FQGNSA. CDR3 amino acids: CASSLVGVAGVGEQYF. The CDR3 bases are TGTGCCAGCAGCTTAGTAGGTGTAGCGGGAGTCGGCGAGCAGTACTTC.

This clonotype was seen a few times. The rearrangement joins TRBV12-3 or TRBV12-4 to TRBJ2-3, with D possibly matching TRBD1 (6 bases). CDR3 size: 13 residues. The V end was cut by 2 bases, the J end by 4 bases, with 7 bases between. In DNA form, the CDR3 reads TGTGCCAGCAGTTTACAGGGGCCAGATACGCAGTATTTT. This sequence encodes CASSLQGPDTQYF.

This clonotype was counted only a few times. The CDR3 nucleotides are TGCGCCAGCAGCCAATCGCGACTAGCGGGAGGTGAGACCCAGTACTTC. Its translation is CASSQSRLAGGETQYF. V is TRBV4-1 and J is TRBJ2-5; 13 bases align to TRBD2. Trimming took 2 bases from V and 5 from J; bases not matched to a gene: 5. This CDR3 comprises 16 residues. The germline CDR1 and CDR2 sequences are MGHRA and YSYEKL.

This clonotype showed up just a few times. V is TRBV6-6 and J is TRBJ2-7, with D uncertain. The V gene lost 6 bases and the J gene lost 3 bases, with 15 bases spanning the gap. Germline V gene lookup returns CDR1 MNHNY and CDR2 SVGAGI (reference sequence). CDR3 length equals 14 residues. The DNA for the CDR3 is TGTGCCAGCAGCCTGCCAGCGAAAAACTACGAGCAGTACTTC. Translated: CASSLPAKNYEQYF.

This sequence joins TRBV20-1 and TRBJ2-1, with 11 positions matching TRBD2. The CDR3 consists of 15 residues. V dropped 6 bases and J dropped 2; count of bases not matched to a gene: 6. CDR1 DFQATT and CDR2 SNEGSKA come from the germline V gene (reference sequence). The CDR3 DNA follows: TGCAGTGCCAGTCCGACTAGCGGGGCCTACAATGAGCAGTTCTTC. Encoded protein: CSASPTSGAYNEQFF.

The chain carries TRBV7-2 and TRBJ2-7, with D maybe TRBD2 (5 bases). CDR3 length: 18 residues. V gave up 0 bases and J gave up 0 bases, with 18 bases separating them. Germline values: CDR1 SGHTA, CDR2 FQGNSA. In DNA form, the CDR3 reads TGTGCCAGCAGCTTAGCGACCCATATTAGGAGGAGCTCCTACGAGCAGTACTTC. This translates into CASSLATHIRRSSYEQYF.

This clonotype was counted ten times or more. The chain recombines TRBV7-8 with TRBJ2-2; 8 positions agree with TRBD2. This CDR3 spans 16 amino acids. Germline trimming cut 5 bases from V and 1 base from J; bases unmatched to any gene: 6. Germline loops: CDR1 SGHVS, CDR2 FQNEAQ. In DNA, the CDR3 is TGTGCCAGCAGCCTTCGACTAGCGATGAACACCGGGGAGCTGTTTTTT. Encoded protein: CASSLRLAMNTGELFF.

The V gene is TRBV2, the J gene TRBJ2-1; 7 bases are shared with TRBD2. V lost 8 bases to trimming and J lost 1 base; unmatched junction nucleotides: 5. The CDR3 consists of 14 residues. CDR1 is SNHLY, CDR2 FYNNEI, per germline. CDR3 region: CASPPGRSYNEQFF. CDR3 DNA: TGTGCCAGCCCCCCCGGGAGGTCCTACAATGAGCAGTTCTTC.

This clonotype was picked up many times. Here the CDR3 DNA reads TGTGCCATCAGGACGGGACAGGGGCTCTACACTGAAGCTTTCTTT. Translation gives CAIRTGQGLYTEAFF. The chain is built from TRBV10-3 and TRBJ1-1, with 10 positions matching TRBD1. Per the germline V gene, CDR1 is ENHRY and CDR2 is SYGVKD. CDR3 length: 15 residues. J lost 3 bases, V lost 6 bases, and 7 bases had no gene match.

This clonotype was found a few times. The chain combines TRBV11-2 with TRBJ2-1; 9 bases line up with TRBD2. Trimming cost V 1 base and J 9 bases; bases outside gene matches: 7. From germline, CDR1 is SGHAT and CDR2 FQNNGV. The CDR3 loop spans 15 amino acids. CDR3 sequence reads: CASSLARNSGGEQFF. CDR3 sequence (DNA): TGTGCCAGCAGCTTAGCCCGGAATAGCGGGGGTGAGCAGTTCTTC.

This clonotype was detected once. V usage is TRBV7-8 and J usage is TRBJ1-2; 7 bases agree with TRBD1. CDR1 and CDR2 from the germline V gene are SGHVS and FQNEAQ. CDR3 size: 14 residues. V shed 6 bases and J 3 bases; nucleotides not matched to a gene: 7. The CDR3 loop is CASSYRGIDYGYTF. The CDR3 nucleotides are TGTGCCAGCAGTTACAGGGGCATCGACTATGGCTACACCTTC.

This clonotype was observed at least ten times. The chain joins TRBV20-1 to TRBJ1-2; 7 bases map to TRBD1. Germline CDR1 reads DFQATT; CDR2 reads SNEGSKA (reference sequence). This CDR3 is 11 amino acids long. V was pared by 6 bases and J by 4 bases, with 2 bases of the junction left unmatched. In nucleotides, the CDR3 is TGCAGTGCCTGGGACAGCTATGGCTACACCTTC. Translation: CSAWDSYGYTF.

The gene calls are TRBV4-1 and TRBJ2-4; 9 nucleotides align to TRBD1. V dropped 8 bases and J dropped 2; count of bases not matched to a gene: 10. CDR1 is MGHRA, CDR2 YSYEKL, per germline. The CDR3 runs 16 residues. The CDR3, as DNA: TGCGCCAGCGGCCGGACAGGGGAAGGAACCAAAAACATTCAGTACTTC. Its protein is CASGRTGEGTKNIQYF.

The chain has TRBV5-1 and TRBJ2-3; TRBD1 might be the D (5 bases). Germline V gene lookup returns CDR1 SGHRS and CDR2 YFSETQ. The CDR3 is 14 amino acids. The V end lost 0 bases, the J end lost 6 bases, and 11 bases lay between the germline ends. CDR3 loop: CASSLGAPGDTQYF. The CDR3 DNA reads TGCGCCAGCAGCTTGGGTGCGCCAGGGGATACGCAGTATTTT.

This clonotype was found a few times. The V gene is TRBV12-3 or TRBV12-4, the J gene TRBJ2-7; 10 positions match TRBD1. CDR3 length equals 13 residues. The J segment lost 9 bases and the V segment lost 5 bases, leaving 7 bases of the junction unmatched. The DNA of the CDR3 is TGTGCCAGCAGTGACAGGGGGCCCCCTTGGCAGTACTTC. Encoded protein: CASSDRGPPWQYF.

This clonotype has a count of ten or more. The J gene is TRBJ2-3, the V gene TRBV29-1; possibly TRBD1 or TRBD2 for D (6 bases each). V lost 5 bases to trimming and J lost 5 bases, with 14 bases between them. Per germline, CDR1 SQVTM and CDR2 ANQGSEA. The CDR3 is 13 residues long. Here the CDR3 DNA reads TGCAGCGTTTCCGCCGGGGGCAAAGATACGCAGTATTTT. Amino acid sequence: CSVSAGGKDTQYF.

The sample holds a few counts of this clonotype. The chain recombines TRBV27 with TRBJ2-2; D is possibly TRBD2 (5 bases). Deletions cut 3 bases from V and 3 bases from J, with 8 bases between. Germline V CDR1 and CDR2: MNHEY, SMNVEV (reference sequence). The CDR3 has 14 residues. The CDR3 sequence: CASSFREDTGELFF. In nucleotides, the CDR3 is TGTGCCAGCAGTTTCCGGGAAGACACCGGGGAGCTGTTTTTT.